This T cell receptor (beta chain) was obtained from a study of blood T cell repertoires in COVID-19 (dated by TCRdb to about 2020). About the full investigation: Collaborator samples came from the United States, Italy and Spain and covered acute and convalescent phases of COVID-19. The repertoires were released in a freely available public database intended as a resource for research on the immune response to SARS-CoV-2. Samples were obtained from the ongoing ImmuneRACE study (first 160 participants) and from 1,200 or so subjects provided by 6 global collaborators. Where HLA class I and class II types were available, the types were taken from metadata supplied by the sample provider, not from assay-based typing. Nearly every sample came with metadata listing a de-identified subject ID, COVID-19 status, age in years and sex. Subjects who had been exposed to COVID-19, were actively infected with it, or had recovered from it provided the deeply sampled blood TCRbeta repertoires that made up the dataset. The prospective study material was composed of cDNA or gDNA derived from T cells, B-cell-depleted T cells, or PBMCs. What the work shows at the level of the full study, not this receptor alone: How much clinical and demographic metadata was included differed by source and by participant, and the metadata was provided uncurated.

TCRbeta CDR3 regions were amplified from genomic DNA by means of the immunoSEQ Assay, a bias-controlled multiplex PCR. In the original analysis: The number of nucleated cells in each sample was estimated from the amplification of reference gene primers within the assay. Sequence reads were collapsed and filtered to measure the absolute abundance of every unique TCRbeta CDR3 rearrangement. For each sample, productive Simpson clonality was calculated as the square root of Simpson's diversity index over productive rearrangements. The table comes from immuneACCESS by way of TCRdb, which keeps in-frame sequences with V and J called. Part of the clones is missing from these tables; in studies checked, under half for an unresolved V gene and the rest for unknown reasons. V and J calls and clone size come straight from that table; D and trimming were deduced from the DNA. Recorded for this sample are 250,000 to 300,000 clones; 88% of them occurred a single time. About 1% of the sample is held by the ten biggest clonotypes.

Samples from volunteer blood donors who had recovered from COVID-19 were contributed by a second Seattle source. Whole blood was collected in K2EDTA tubes by collaborating institutions according to the institutions' own protocols. For TCRbeta analysis, collaborators shipped samples in one of three forms: frozen whole blood, isolated PBMCs, or DNA extracted from either of those sample types. At the junction V is shortened by 0 bases and J by 5 bases; bases outside the gene matches: 4. CDR1 is given as SGHAT and CDR2 as FQNNGV, both from the germline V gene. The CDR3 sequence holds 15 residues, the cysteine and phenylalanine included. The DNA shown is the 45-base CDR3, in frame from base 1. A note on this clone: This clone's antigen is unknown. No base quality values were provided; no much bigger clone lies one nucleotide off.

The V and J segments used are TRBV11-2 and TRBJ2-1; 7 bases in between match TRBD2. This TCR was sampled from a woman between 40 and 50 years old who had recovered from COVID-19. Source material: peripheral blood. The nucleotides read TGTGCCAGCAGCTTAGAGGGGAGGGGCGACAATGAGCAGTTCTTC. The translation is CASSLEGRGDNEQFF.